What follows is one T cell receptor (beta chain) and its context. Its antigen is currently unknown. This entry is derived from a study of shared clonotypes between healthy human individuals. Whole-study results and caveats: Some clonotypes were shared by all four sorted-subset donors, while others were not shared. The non-shared ones had lower generation probabilities than the shared ones.

V lost 10 bases and J 4 bases, leaving 19 bases between the germline ends. CDR3 size: 15 residues. Germline assignment: CDR1 SEHNR and CDR2 FQNEAQ (reference sequence). Profiled with immunoSEQ multiplex PCR; TCRdb holds only in-frame clones, not every one. The sample lists just over 2,000,000 clones, 85% to 95% occurring once. Source material: naive CD4+ T cells sorted from blood. Subset noted: CD45RA+ positively selected. V is TRBV7-9 and J is TRBJ2-2, with D tentatively TRBD1 (6 bases). This clonotype was obtained from a man aged 18 to 30 in good health. CDR3 bases: TGTGCCACCCTGCGAGCGGAAGGGGGCACCGGGGAGCTGTTTTTT. As protein: CATLRAEGGTGELFF.